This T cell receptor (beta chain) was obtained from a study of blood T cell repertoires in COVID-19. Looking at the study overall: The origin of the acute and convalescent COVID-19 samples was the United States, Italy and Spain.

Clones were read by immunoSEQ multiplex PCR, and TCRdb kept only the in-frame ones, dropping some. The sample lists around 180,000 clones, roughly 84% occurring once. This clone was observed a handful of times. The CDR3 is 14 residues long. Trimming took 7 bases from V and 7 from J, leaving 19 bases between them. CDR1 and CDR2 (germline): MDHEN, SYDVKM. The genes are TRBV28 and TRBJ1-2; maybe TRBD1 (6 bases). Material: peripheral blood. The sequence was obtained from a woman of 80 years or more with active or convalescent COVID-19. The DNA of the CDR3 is TGTGCCAGCAACTTGGGGGGGCGCGCTCTTGGCTACACCTTC. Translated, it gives CASNLGGRALGYTF.